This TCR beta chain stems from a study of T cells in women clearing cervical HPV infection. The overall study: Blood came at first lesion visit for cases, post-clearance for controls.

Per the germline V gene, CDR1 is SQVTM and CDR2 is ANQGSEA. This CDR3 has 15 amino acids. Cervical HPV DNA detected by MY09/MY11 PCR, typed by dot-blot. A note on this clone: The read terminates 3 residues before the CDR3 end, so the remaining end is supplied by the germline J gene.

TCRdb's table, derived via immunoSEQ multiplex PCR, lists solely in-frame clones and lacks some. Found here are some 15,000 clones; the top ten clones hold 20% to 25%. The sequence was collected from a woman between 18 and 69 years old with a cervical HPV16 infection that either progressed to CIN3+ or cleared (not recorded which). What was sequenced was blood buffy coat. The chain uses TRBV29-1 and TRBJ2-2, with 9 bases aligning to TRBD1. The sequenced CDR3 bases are TGCAGCGTTGCCCCCCGGGGGACAGGGAAGGAAAAG. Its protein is CSVAPRGTGKEK. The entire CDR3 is CSVAPRGTGKEKLFF.